These T cell receptor beta chains were read from a single sample in a study of T cells after yellow fever vaccination. TCRdb used MiXCR to reprocess the 5' RACE reads, holding one entry per CDR3 protein. The table includes around 590,000 distinct CDR3 sequences, over 9% detected once. The specimen comprised PBMCs, sampled on the day of the yellow fever booster vaccination. These receptors were obtained from a man younger than 45 who received the YFV17D yellow fever vaccine. CDR3s include the opening cysteine and the closing phenylalanine or tryptophan. The order of the fields is clone size, V gene, CDR3 protein. Only some rows state a clone size, as once, few, many or a class for expanded clones.

NA	TRBV30	CAWIKDRGTDTQYF
NA	TRBV18	CASSPPEGKLQETQYF
few	TRBV6-5	CASRLAWTDTDTQYF
few	TRBV20-1	CSADVRDPRGLDRDYSNQPQHF
few	TRBV6-2/TRBV6-3	CASRNIDEQFF
few	TRBV29-1	CSVGLPLSGNTIYF
many	TRBV6-5	CASSYLAGASGISYNEQFF
few	TRBV29-1	CSAELETSPQIYSGANVLTF
NA	TRBV12-3/TRBV12-4	CASSTARTDTQYF
few	TRBV6-5	CASGESYNEQFF
many	TRBV7-2	CASSYYSGYEQYF
few	TRBV7-2	CASSLAWGRTPLHF
NA	TRBV18	CASCPGGSYNEQFF
NA	TRBV10-3	CAINQQGRNQPQHF
few	TRBV5-1	CASSSLEYRGLGETQYF
few	TRBV7-6	CASSSRDIQETQYF
few	TRBV28	CASSLAGLAVTGELFF
NA	TRBV4-2	CASSQVGTSGRGKETQYF
few	TRBV4-3	CASSYVGDTDTQYF
few	TRBV4-2	CASSQESRGGLTLHF
few	TRBV5-4	CASSLNGGDYGYTF
few	TRBV20-1	CSARVGTSGLLRIF
NA	TRBV4-2	CASSQDLTSGSNEQFF
few	TRBV7-9	CASSWQGGEQYF
few	TRBV5-6	CASDRDGANVLTF
few	TRBV3-1	CASSSRGGVGNEQFF
many	TRBV5-1	CASSLIEGNFYEQYF
many	TRBV20-1	CSASQTTNNEQFF
few	TRBV7-9	CASSFREGRTGELFF
NA	TRBV7-2	CASSLQGIEQFF
NA	TRBV18	CASSPVSGQVGEQYF
NA	TRBV24-1	CATSDPLQGPTSGSSEQFF
NA	TRBV28	CASNSQGAGWGYTF
NA	TRBV7-9	CASSLLRLAGTGELFF
few	TRBV7-2	CASSLSGAGIPGPQHF
many	TRBV2	CASGREAFNEQFF
NA	TRBV20-1	CSARMGTTFYNEQFF
few	TRBV5-5	CASSPSGTVSSYEQYF
few	TRBV20-1	CSARDLGTSGNTIYF
few	TRBV6-2/TRBV6-3	CASSGTPPETQYF